This T cell receptor beta chain derives from a study of blood T cell repertoires in COVID-19. Across the whole study: COVID-19 samples from acute and convalescent phases originated in the United States, Italy and Spain.

Germline V gene sequence: CDR1 GTSNPN, CDR2 SVGIG (reference sequence). This CDR3 is 12 amino acids long. V lost 4 bases, J lost 2 bases, and 8 bases lay in between. Generated by immunoSEQ multiplex PCR, the TCRdb table keeps only in-frame clones and is missing some. This sample has about 66,000 clones; roughly 86% occur once, and the top ten carry approximately 1.5%. V gene TRBV30 combines with J gene TRBJ1-2; D is unresolved. Sequencing used peripheral blood. This TCR was recovered from a man in his fifties or sixties with acute or convalescent COVID-19. The CDR3 sequence: CAWTETNYGYTF. CDR3 sequence (DNA): TGTGCCTGGACGGAGACGAACTATGGCTACACCTTC.